The 18 T cell receptor beta chains reported below all come from one sample, sequenced in a study of blood T cell repertoires in COVID-19. The assay was immunoSEQ multiplex PCR, and TCRdb's table has in-frame clones only and misses some. The profile covers approximately 470,000 clones, with roughly 87% appearing a single time and about 0.65% taken by the ten largest. Source material: PBMCs or T cells enriched from blood (not recorded which). Source of these receptors: a young woman who had recovered from COVID-19.

J is TRBJ1-1 and V is TRBV5-1; D is unclear. CDR3 length: 15 amino acids. Germline-derived CDR1 and CDR2 are SGHRS and YFSETQ. V gave up 7 bases and J gave up 1 base, with 17 bases separating them. The DNA for the CDR3 is TGCGCCAGCTGTGTCTCGACACCAAGGAACACTGAAGCTTTCTTT. Encoded protein: CASCVSTPRNTEAFF.

The rearrangement links TRBV7-9 to TRBJ2-6; 12 bases are a match to TRBD1. Germline CDR1 SEHNR, CDR2 FQNEAQ (reference sequence). This CDR3 comprises 16 residues. V lost 6 bases, J lost 4 bases, and 4 bases stayed unmatched. As DNA, the CDR3 is TGTGCCAGCAGTATGGGACAGGGGGCCGGGGCCAACGTCCTGACTTTC. Amino acid sequence: CASSMGQGAGANVLTF. Full variable domain (outside the CDR3, taken from reference TRBV7-9 and TRBJ2-6): DTGVSQNPRHKITKRGQNVTFRCDPISEHNRLYWYRQTLGQGPEFLTYFQNEAQLEKSRLLSDRFSAERPKGSFSTLEIQRTEQGDSAMYLCASSMGQGAGANVLTFGAGSRLTVL.

This clone was observed a few times. For the CDR3, the DNA is TGTGCCTGGAGTGTACGAAGGGGATCGACAAAACTGTTTTTT. Its translation: CAWSVRRGSTKLFF. The chain has TRBV30 and TRBJ1-4, with D perhaps TRBD1 (5 bases). Trimming stripped 0 bases from V and 10 bases from J, with 15 bases between. This CDR3 has 14 residues. Germline V gives CDR1 GTSNPN, CDR2 SVGIG (reference sequence).

Points on this clone: The germline gene is not matched at one end of the junction; a read error may be the cause. The chain is built from TRBV7-2 and TRBJ2-3; TRBD2 matches 8 bases. This CDR3 has 14 residues. CDR1 is SGHTA, CDR2 FQGNSA, per germline. CDR3 bases: TGTGCCAGCAGCCCGAGGACTAGCATAGATACGCAGTATTTT. Amino acid sequence: CASSPRTSIDTQYF.

CDR3 nucleotides: TGTGCCAGCAGAACAACAGGGGGCGTAGGGACTGAAGCTTTCTTT. Its protein product is CASRTTGGVGTEAFF. V is TRBV6-5 and J is TRBJ1-1, with 9 bases identical to TRBD1. The CDR3 contains 15 residues. With 6 bases clipped from V and 5 bases from J, the junction kept 10 bases outside the gene matches. The germline V gene encodes CDR1 MNHEY and CDR2 SVGAGI.

This clone has a handful of counts. The sample holds other DNA sequences that translate to the same CDR3. The rearrangement uses TRBV7-9 and TRBJ1-2; the match to TRBD1 covers 9 bases. V was pared by 5 bases and J by 6 bases, with 1 base of the junction left unmatched. Germline values: CDR1 SEHNR, CDR2 FQNEAQ (reference sequence). The CDR3 extends over 12 amino acids. Written as DNA, the CDR3 is TGTGCCAGCAGCAGGACAGGGGATGGCTACACCTTC. This translates into CASSRTGDGYTF.

The V call is TRBV2, the J call TRBJ1-2, with D perhaps TRBD1 (5 bases). CDR3 size: 14 residues. Germline CDR1 reads SNHLY; CDR2 reads FYNNEI. V was cut by 2 bases and J by 4 bases, with 11 bases left in between. The CDR3 DNA sequence: TGTGCCAGCAGTGAAAGGGGAAGCTTCTATGGCTACACCTTC. This sequence encodes CASSERGSFYGYTF. Filled out from reference TRBV2 and TRBJ1-2, the complete variable domain reads EPEVTQTPSHQVTQMGQEVILRCVPISNHLYFYWYRQILGQKVEFLVSFYNNEISEKSEIFDDQFSVERPDGSNFTLKIRSTKLEDSAMYFCASSERGSFYGYTFGSGTRLTVV.

J is TRBJ1-5 and V is TRBV7-9; D not resolved. Germline V gene data show CDR1 as SEHNR and CDR2 as FQNEAQ (reference sequence). Trimming took off 2 bases at V and 7 bases at J, with 6 bases between the two ends. The CDR3 totals 12 residues. The DNA of the CDR3 is TGTGCCAGCAGCTTACCTAACCAGCCCCAGCATTTT. Its translation is CASSLPNQPQHF.

This clone has only one observation. The V gene is TRBV5-1, the J gene TRBJ2-5, with TRBD2 matching over 10 bases. CDR1 and CDR2 from the germline V gene are SGHRS and YFSETQ. Losses at the gene ends were 6 bases for V and 3 bases for J; bases not matched to a gene: 8. There are 15 residues in the CDR3. CDR3 sequence reads: CASKGALAGEETQYF. For the CDR3, the DNA is TGCGCCAGCAAGGGAGCCCTAGCGGGGGAAGAGACCCAGTACTTC.

The chain links TRBV5-1 to TRBJ1-1, with D unclear. Germline V CDR1 and CDR2: SGHRS, YFSETQ. This CDR3 is built from 17 residues. V lost 1 base and J 4 bases, leaving 20 bases between the germline ends. CDR3 protein: CASSLNPTGRVSTEAFF. The CDR3, as DNA: TGCGCCAGCAGCTTGAACCCGACGGGGAGGGTAAGCACTGAAGCTTTCTTT.

V gene TRBV2 combines with J gene TRBJ1-5; unclear D gene. CDR3 length equals 14 residues. Deletions cut 7 bases from V and 2 bases from J, with 12 bases between. Germline V gives CDR1 SNHLY, CDR2 FYNNEI. CDR3 DNA: TGTGCCAGCACCCCGGGTATGGGCAATCAGCCCCAGCATTTT. It is translated as CASTPGMGNQPQHF.

The chain employs TRBV23-1 and TRBJ2-1; tentative D call: TRBD1 (6 bases). TRBV23-1 is an open reading frame, and its role is uncertain. The CDR3 has 18 amino acids. Trimming removed 0 bases at V and 2 bases at J, with 17 bases between. DNA of the CDR3: TGCGCCAGCAGTCAATCGATCCTTGACAGGAACCCCTACAATGAGCAGTTCTTC. Its translation is CASSQSILDRNPYNEQFF.

This rearrangement joins TRBV11-1 to TRBJ2-1; D is uncertain. V was shortened by 0 bases and J by 5 bases, with 8 bases between the two germline ends. The germline V gene has CDR1 SGHAT and CDR2 FQDESV (reference sequence). The CDR3 is made up of 14 amino acids. CDR3 coding DNA: TGTGCCAGCAGCTTAGCCGGTTATAACAATGAGCAGTTCTTC. It is translated as CASSLAGYNNEQFF.

The chain carries TRBV2 and TRBJ1-2, with 12 bases aligning to TRBD1. The junction had 7 bases not matched to a gene; V was cut back by 6 bases and J by 8 bases. Germline values: CDR1 SNHLY, CDR2 FYNNEI. The CDR3 is made up of 14 amino acids. The CDR3 nucleotides are TGTGCCAGCAGCGAGGGACAGGGGGCAGGGGGCTACACCTTC. Translating gives CASSEGQGAGGYTF. Using reference TRBV2 and TRBJ1-2 for the parts outside the CDR3, the full variable domain is EPEVTQTPSHQVTQMGQEVILRCVPISNHLYFYWYRQILGQKVEFLVSFYNNEISEKSEIFDDQFSVERPDGSNFTLKIRSTKLEDSAMYFCASSEGQGAGGYTFGSGTRLTVV.

CDR3 sequence: CASGPIVREDTQYF. In DNA, the CDR3 is TGTGCCAGCGGTCCAATCGTGCGAGAGGATACGCAGTATTTT. This chain joins TRBV28 and TRBJ2-3; D is ambiguous. In germline, CDR1 is MDHEN, CDR2 SYDVKM. This CDR3 has 14 residues. Trimming shortened V by 8 bases and J by 6 bases, and 18 bases separated the two germline ends.

Only one count was recorded for this clone. The genes are TRBV18 and TRBJ1-5, with D tentatively TRBD1 (6 bases). This CDR3 has 15 residues. The germline V and J ends were trimmed by 3 bases and 5 bases, with 14 bases remaining between them. The germline CDR1 and CDR2 sequences are KGHSH and LQKENI. This chain's CDR3 is CASSPVGGPDQPQHF. CDR3 nucleotide sequence: TGTGCCAGCTCACCGGTAGGGGGTCCGGATCAGCCCCAGCATTTT.

V usage is TRBV4-1 and J usage is TRBJ1-2; the match to TRBD1 covers 7 bases. The junction had 7 bases not matched to a gene; V was cut back by 5 bases and J by 4 bases. Germline V gene data show CDR1 as MGHRA and CDR2 as YSYEKL. The CDR3 sequence is 14 residues long. The CDR3 nucleotides read TGCGCCAGCAGCTCAGCAGGGGGTTTCTATGGCTACACCTTC. Translating gives CASSSAGGFYGYTF.

The J gene is TRBJ2-1, the V gene TRBV11-3; the match to TRBD1 covers 8 bases. The CDR3 is 15 amino acids. Germline V gene lookup returns CDR1 SGHNT and CDR2 YENEEA. V lost 4 bases to trimming and J lost 4 bases; unmatched junction nucleotides: 6. Here the CDR3 DNA reads TGTGCCAGCAGCTCCCAGGACAGGGATTACAATGAGCAGTTCTTC. Amino acid sequence: CASSSQDRDYNEQFF.